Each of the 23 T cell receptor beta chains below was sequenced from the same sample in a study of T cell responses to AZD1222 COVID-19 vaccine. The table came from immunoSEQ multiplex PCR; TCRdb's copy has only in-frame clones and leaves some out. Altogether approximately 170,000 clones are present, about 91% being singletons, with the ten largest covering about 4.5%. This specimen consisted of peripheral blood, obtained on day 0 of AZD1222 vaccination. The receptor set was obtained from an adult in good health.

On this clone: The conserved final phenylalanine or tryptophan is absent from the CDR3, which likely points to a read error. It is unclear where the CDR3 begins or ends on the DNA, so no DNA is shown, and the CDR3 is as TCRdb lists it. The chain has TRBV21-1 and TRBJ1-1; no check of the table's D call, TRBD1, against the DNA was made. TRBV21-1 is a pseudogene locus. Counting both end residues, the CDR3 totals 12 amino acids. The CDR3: CASSKKENRDSL.

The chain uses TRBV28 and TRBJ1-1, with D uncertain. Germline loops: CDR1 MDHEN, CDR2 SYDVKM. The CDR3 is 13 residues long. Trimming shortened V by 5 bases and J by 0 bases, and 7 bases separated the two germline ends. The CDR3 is CASSRDLNTEAFF. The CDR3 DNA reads TGTGCCAGCAGTCGAGACCTGAACACTGAAGCTTTCTTT.

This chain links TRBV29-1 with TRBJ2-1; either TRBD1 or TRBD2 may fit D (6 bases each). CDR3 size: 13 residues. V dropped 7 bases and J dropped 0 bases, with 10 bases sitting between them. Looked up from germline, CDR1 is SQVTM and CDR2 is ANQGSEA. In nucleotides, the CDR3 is TGCAGCGGGGAGGACAGCTCCTACAATGAGCAGTTCTTC. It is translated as CSGEDSSYNEQFF.

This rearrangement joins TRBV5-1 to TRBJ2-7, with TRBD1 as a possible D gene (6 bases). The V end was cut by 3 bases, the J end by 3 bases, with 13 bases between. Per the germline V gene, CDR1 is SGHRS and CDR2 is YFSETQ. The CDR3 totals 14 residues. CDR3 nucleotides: TGCGCCAGCAGCTGGGCCGGGACACTCTACGAGCAGTACTTC. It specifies CASSWAGTLYEQYF.

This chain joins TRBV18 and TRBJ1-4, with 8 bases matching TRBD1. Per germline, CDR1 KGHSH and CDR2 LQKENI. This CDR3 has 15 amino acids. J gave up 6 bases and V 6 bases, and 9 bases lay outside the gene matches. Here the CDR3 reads CASSPRGTGDEKLFF. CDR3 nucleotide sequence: TGTGCCAGCTCCCCGCGTGGGACAGGTGATGAAAAACTGTTTTTT.

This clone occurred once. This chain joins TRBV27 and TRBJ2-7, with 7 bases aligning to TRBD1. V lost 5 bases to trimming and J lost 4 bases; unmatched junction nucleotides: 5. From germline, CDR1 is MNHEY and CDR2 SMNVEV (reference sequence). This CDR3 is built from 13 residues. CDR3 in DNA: TGTGCCAGCAGTCCGTACAGGGGTTACGAGCAGTACTTC. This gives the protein CASSPYRGYEQYF.

CDR3 region: CASSVNSADTQYF. In DNA form, the CDR3 reads TGTGCCAGCTCTGTCAATTCGGCGGATACGCAGTATTTT. This rearrangement joins TRBV18 to TRBJ2-3; D not resolved. V lost 6 bases and J 6 bases, leaving 13 bases between the germline ends. Germline-derived CDR1 and CDR2 are KGHSH and LQKENI. The CDR3 has 13 residues.

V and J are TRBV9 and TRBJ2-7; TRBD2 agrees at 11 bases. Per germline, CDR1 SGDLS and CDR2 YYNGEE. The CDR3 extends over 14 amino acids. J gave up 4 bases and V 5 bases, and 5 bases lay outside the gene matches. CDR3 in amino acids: CASRPRLAGYEQYF. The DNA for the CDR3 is TGTGCCAGCAGACCCCGACTAGCGGGATACGAGCAGTACTTC.

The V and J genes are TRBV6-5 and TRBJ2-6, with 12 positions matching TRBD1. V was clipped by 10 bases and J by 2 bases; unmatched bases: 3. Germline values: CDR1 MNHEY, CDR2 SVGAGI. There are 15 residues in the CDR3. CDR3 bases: TGTGCCACGGGACAGGGGGCGGCTGGGGCCAACGTCCTGACTTTC. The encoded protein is CATGQGAAGANVLTF.

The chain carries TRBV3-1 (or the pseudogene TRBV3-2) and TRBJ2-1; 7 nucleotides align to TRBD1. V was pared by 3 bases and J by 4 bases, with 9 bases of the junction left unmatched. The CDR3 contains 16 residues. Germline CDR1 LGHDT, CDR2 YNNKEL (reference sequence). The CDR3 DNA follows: TGTGCCAGCAGCCACGACAGGGAATCTCCTTACAATGAGCAGTTCTTC. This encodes CASSHDRESPYNEQFF.

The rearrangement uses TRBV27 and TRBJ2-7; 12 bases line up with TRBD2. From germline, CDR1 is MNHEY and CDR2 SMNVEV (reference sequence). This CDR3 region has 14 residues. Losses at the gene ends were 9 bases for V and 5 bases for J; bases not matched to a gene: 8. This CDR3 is CASTTSGSRNEQYF. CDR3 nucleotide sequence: TGTGCCAGTACGACTAGCGGGAGTCGAAACGAGCAGTACTTC.

The CDR3 bases are TGTGCCAGCAGTCCCTGGGGTGAGCAGTTCTTC. Amino acids: CASSPWGEQFF. This chain links TRBV28 with TRBJ2-1, with D unclear. Germline V CDR1 and CDR2: MDHEN, SYDVKM. The CDR3 sequence is 11 residues long. Trimming removed 5 bases from V and 9 bases from J, with 8 bases in between.

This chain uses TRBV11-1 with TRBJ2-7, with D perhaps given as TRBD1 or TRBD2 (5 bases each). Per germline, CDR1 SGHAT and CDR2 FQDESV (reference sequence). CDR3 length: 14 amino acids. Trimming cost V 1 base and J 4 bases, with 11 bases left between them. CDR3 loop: CASSLETGPYEQYF. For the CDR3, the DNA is TGTGCCAGCAGCTTAGAAACGGGACCTTACGAGCAGTACTTC.

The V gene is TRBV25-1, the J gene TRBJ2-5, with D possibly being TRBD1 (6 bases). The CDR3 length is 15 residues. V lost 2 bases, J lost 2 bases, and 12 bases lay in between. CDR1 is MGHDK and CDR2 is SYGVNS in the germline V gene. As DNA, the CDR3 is TGTGCCAGCAGTGAAACAGGGTACACTCAAGAGACCCAGTACTTC. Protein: CASSETGYTQETQYF.

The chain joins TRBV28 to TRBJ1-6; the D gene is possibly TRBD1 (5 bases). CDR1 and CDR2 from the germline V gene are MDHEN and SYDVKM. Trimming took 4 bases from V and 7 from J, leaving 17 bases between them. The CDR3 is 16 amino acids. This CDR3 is CASSSTREGLNSPLHF. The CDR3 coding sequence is TGTGCCAGCAGTTCGACGAGAGAGGGGCTCAATTCACCCCTCCACTTT.

The CDR3 loop reads CASSETRGRIDEQFF. The CDR3 bases are TGCGCCAGCAGTGAGACCCGGGGGCGTATAGATGAGCAGTTCTTC. The chain employs TRBV10-1 and TRBJ2-1, with D perhaps TRBD1 or TRBD2 (6 bases each). V was clipped by 2 bases and J by 8 bases, with 16 bases between them. The germline V gene has CDR1 WNHNN and CDR2 SYGVQD (reference sequence). The CDR3 has 15 amino acids.

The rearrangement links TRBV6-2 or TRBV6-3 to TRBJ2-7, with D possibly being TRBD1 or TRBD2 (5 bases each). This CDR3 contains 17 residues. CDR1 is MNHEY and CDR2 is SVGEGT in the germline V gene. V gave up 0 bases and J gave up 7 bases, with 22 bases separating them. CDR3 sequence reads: CASSYSNPPTGAREQYF. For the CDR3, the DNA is TGTGCCAGCAGTTACTCAAATCCACCGACCGGGGCTCGGGAGCAGTACTTC.

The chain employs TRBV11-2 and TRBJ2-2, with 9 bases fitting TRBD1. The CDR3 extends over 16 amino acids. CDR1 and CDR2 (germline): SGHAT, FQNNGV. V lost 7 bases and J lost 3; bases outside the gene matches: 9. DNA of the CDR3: TGTGCCAGCACAAAGACGGGGACAGGGTACACCGGGGAGCTGTTTTTT. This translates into CASTKTGTGYTGELFF.

The CDR3 DNA is TGTGCCAGCAGTTTTGCATACAGGAGCTCTGGAAACACCATATATTTT. Its protein is CASSFAYRSSGNTIYF. The chain uses TRBV28 and TRBJ1-3; D might be TRBD1 (5 bases). V was cut by 3 bases and J by 0 bases, with 12 bases left in between. Germline-derived CDR1 and CDR2 are MDHEN and SYDVKM. The CDR3 runs to 16 residues.

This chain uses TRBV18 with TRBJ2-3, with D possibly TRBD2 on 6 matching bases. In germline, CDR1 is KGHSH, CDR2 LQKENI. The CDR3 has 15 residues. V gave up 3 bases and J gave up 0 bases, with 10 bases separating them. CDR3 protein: CASSPPGTSTDTQYF. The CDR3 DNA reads TGTGCCAGCTCACCTCCGGGGACTAGCACAGATACGCAGTATTTT. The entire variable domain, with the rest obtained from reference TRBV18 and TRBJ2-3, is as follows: NAGVMQNPRHLVRRRGQEARLRCSPMKGHSHVYWYRQLPEEGLKFMVYLQKENIIDESGMPKERFSAEFPKEGPSILRIQQVVRGDSAAYFCASSPPGTSTDTQYFGPGTRLTVL.

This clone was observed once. The CDR3 DNA follows: TGTGCCAGCAGCCCGGGTCTAAACTATGGCTACACCTTC. Translated, it gives CASSPGLNYGYTF. The genes are TRBV6-6 and TRBJ1-2; D is unclear. The germline V gene encodes CDR1 MNHNY and CDR2 SVGAGI (reference sequence). Trimming pared 6 bases from V and 2 bases from J, leaving 10 bases between. CDR3 length: 13 residues.

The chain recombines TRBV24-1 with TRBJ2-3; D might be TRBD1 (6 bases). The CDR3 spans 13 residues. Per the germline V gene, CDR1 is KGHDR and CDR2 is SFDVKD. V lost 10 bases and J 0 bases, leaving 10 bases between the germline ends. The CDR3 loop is CATAQGSTDTQYF. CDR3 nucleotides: TGTGCCACAGCACAGGGTAGCACAGATACGCAGTATTTT.

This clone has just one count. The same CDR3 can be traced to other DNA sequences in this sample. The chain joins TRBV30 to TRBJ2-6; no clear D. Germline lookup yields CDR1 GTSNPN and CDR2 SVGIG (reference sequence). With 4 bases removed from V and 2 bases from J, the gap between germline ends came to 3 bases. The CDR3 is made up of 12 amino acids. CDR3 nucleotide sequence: TGTGCCTGGACGGCTGGGGCCAACGTCCTGACTTTC. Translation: CAWTAGANVLTF.